This T cell receptor beta chain derives from a study of spatial heterogeneity in lung cancer. Study findings and constraints: Counts that tracked tumor mutation counts were those of expanded intratumoral alpha and beta TCRs.

This clonotype turned up a few times. Its antigen remains unknown. Every molecule of TCR cDNA had its own unique molecular identifier. TCRdb re-derived calls from the 5' RACE reads in MiXCR, one entry per CDR3 protein. This sample has approximately 1,100 distinct CDR3 sequences, with 20% to 30% found just once. Time point here: sample taken at primary tumor resection. Researchers sequenced whole RNA taken from tumor, nontumor lung or frozen PBMC without sorting. The CDR3 consists of 14 residues. Per the germline V gene, CDR1 is MNHEY and CDR2 is SVGAGI. The V end lost 6 bases, the J end lost 2 bases, and 13 bases lay between the germline ends.

The chain employs TRBV6-5 and TRBJ1-2; D remains unclear. The receptor comes from a male donor with early-stage non-small cell lung cancer. The source was lung tumor tissue, collected at surgery. The CDR3 DNA reads TGTGCCAGCAGCCGCGCCAACTACAACTATGGCTACACCTTC. It codes for CASSRANYNYGYTF.